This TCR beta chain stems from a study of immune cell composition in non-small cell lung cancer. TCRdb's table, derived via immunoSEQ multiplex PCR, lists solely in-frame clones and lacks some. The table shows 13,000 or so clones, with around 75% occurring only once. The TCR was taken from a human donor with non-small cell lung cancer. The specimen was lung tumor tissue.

CDR3 residues: CASSLGGAGLDTEAFF. CDR3 nucleotide sequence: TGTGCCAGCAGCTTGGGTGGGGCAGGGCTGGACACTGAAGCTTTCTTT. This sequence joins TRBV5-6 and TRBJ1-1; D is perhaps TRBD1 (5 bases). Looked up from germline, CDR1 is SGHDT and CDR2 is YYEEEE. The CDR3 runs to 16 residues. V was trimmed by 0 bases and J by 3 bases, leaving 15 bases between them.